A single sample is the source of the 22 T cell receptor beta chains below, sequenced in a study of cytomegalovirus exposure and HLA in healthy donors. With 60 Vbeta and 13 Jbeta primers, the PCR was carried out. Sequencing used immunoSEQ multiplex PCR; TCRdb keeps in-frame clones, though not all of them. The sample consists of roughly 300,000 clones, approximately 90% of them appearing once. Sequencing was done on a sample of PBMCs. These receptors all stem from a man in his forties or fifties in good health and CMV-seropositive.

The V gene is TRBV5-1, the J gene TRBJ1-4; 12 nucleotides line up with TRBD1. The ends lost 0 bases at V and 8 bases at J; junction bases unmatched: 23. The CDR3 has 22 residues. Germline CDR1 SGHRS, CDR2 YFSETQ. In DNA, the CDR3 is TGCGCCAGCAGCTTGGGGGCCCGCCGGGACAGGGGGCAGGGGCAACGGGGGGAAAAACTGTTTTTT. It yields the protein CASSLGARRDRGQGQRGEKLFF. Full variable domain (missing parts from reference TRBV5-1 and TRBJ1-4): KAGVTQTPRYLIKTRGQQVTLSCSPISGHRSVSWYQQTPGQGLQFLFEYFSETQRNKGNFPGRFSGRQFSNSRSEMNVSTLELGDSALYLCASSLGARRDRGQGQRGEKLFFGSGTQLSVL.

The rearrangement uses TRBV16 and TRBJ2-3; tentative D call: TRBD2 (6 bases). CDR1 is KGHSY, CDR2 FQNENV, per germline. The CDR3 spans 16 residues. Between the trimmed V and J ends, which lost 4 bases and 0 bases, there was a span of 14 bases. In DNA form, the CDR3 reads TGTGCCAGCAGCCGATTAGCGGACCCTAGCACAGATACGCAGTATTTT. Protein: CASSRLADPSTDTQYF.

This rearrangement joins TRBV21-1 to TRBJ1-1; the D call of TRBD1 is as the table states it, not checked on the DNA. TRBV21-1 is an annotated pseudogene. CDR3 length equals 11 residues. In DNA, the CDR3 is TGTGCCATCCCGACAGGCTCGGGAGCTTTCTTT. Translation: CAIPTGSGAFF.

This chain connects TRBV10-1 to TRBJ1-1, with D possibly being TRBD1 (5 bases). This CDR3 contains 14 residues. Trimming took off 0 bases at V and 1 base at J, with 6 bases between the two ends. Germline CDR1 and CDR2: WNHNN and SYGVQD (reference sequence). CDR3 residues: CASSESRGNTEAFF. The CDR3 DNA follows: TGCGCCAGCAGTGAGTCAAGGGGGAACACTGAAGCTTTCTTT.

The CDR3 loop is CASSARTSGRANEQFF. The CDR3 DNA follows: TGTGCCAGCAGCGCCCGGACTAGCGGGAGGGCCAATGAGCAGTTCTTC. J is TRBJ2-1 and V is TRBV11-2; 15 bases agree with TRBD2. V gave up 5 bases and J gave up 6 bases; unmatched junction bases: 5. CDR3 length: 16 residues. From germline, CDR1 is SGHAT and CDR2 FQNNGV.

The CDR3 DNA follows: TGTGCCAGCAGTAGGGGTGGGACCCAGTACTTC. Translated, it gives CASSRGGTQYF. J is TRBJ2-5 and V is TRBV27; weak D call: TRBD1 (5 bases). The CDR3 contains 11 residues. With 5 bases removed from V and 7 bases from J, the gap between germline ends came to 8 bases. CDR1 and CDR2 from the germline V gene are MNHEY and SMNVEV (reference sequence).

CDR3: CASSWGGTGNQPQHF. CDR3 nucleotides: TGTGCCAGCAGCTGGGGGGGTACGGGCAATCAGCCCCAGCATTTT. The V and J genes are TRBV5-4 and TRBJ1-5, with D tentatively TRBD1 (5 bases). CDR1 SGHNT and CDR2 YYREEE come from the germline V gene (reference sequence). The CDR3 totals 15 residues. Trimming stripped 3 bases from V and 2 bases from J, with 12 bases between.

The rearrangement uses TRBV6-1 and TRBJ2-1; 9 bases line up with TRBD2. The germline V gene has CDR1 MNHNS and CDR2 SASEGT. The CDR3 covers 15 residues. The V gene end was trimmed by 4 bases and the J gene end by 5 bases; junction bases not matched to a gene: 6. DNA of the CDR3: TGTGCCAGCAGTGGGCTAGCGGGATACCACAATGAGCAGTTCTTC. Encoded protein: CASSGLAGYHNEQFF.

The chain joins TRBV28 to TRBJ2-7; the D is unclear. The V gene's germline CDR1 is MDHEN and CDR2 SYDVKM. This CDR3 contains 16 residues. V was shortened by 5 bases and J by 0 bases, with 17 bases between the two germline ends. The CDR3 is CASSMKTWVSSYEQYF. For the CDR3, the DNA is TGTGCCAGCAGTATGAAGACTTGGGTAAGCTCCTACGAGCAGTACTTC.

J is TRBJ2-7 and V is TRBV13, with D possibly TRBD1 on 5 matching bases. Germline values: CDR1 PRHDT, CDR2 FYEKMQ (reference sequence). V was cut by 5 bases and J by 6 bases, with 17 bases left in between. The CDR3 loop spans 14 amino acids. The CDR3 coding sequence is TGTGCCAGCAGCCTAAGTCGCAGGGTTCGCGAGCAGTACTTC. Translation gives CASSLSRRVREQYF. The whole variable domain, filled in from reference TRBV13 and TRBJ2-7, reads AAGVIQSPRHLIKEKRETATLKCYPIPRHDTVYWYQQGPGQDPQFLISFYEKMQSDKGSIPDRFSAQQFSDYHSELNMSSLELGDSALYFCASSLSRRVREQYFGPGTRLTVT.

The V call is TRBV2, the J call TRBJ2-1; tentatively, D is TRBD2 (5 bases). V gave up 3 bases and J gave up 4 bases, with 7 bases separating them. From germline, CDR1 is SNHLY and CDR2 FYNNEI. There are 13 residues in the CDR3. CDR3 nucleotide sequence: TGTGCCAGCAGTGAGGAGCGGTACAATGAGCAGTTCTTC. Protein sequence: CASSEERYNEQFF.

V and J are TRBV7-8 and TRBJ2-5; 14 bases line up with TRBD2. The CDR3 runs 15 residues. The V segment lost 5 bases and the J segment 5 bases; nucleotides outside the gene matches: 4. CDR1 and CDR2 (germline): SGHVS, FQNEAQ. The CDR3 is CASSTRLAGGETQYF. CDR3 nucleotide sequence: TGTGCCAGCAGCACCCGACTAGCGGGAGGGGAGACCCAGTACTTC.

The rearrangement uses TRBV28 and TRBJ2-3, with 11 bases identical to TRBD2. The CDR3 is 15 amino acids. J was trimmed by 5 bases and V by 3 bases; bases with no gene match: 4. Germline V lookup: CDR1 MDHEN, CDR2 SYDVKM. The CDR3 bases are TGTGCCAGCAGTTTGGTGACTAGCGGGGTAGATACGCAGTATTTT. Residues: CASSLVTSGVDTQYF.

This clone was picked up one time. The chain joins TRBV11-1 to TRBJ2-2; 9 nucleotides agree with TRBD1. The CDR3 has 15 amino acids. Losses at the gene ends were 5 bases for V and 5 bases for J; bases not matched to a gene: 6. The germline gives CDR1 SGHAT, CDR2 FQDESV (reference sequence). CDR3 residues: CASSGRDRDTGELFF. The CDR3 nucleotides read TGTGCCAGCAGCGGCCGGGACAGGGATACCGGGGAGCTGTTTTTT.

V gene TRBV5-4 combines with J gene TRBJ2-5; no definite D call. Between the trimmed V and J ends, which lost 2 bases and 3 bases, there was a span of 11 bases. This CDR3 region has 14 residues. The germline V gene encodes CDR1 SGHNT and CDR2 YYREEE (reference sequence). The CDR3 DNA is TGTGCCAGCAGCTTATCCAACTTAGAAGAGACCCAGTACTTC. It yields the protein CASSLSNLEETQYF.

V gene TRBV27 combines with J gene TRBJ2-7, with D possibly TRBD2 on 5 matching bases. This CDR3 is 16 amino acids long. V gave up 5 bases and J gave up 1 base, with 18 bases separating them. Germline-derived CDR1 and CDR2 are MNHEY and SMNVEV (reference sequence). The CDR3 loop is CASSPLWWRGSYEQYF. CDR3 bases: TGTGCCAGCAGTCCGCTGTGGTGGCGCGGGTCCTACGAGCAGTACTTC.

The CDR3 loop is CASSDDSPYEQYF. DNA for the CDR3: TGTGCCAGCAGTGACGACAGTCCCTACGAGCAGTACTTC. The chain has TRBV6-5 and TRBJ2-7; TRBD1 might be the D (5 bases). V was clipped by 5 bases and J by 2 bases, with 10 bases between them. Germline assignment: CDR1 MNHEY and CDR2 SVGAGI. The CDR3 has 13 residues.

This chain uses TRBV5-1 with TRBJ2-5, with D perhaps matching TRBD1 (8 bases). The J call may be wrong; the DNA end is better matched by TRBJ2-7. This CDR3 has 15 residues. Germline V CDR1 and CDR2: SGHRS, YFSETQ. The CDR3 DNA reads TGCGCCAGCAGCTACGGACAGGGAGGGACTCTCGAGCAGTACTTC. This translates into CASSYGQGGTLEQYF.

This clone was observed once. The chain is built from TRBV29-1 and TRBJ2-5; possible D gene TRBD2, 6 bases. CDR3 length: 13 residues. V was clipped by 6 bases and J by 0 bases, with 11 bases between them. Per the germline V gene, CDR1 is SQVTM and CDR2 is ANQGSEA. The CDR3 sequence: CSVSGGDQETQYF. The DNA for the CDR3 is TGCAGCGTGAGCGGCGGGGACCAAGAGACCCAGTACTTC.

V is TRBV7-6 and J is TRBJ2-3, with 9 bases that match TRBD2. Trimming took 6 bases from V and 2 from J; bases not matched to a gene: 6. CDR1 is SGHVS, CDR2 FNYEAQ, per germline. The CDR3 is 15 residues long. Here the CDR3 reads CASSRTSADTDTQYF. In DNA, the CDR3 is TGTGCCAGCAGTCGGACTAGCGCTGACACAGATACGCAGTATTTT.

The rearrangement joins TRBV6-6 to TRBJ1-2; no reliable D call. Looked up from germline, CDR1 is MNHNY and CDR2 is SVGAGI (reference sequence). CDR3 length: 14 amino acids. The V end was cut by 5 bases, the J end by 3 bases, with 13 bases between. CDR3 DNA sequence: TGTGCCAGCAGTAGCGCAGGAGGGTACTATGGCTACACCTTC. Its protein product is CASSSAGGYYGYTF.

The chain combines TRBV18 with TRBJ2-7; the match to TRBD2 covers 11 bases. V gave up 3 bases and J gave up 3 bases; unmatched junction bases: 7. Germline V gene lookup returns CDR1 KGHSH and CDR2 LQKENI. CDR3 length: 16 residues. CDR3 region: CASSPSLGTSGYEQYF. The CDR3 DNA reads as TGTGCCAGCTCACCGAGCTTGGGGACTAGCGGCTACGAGCAGTACTTC.